A selection of T cell receptor beta chains follows, all from one sample in a study of T-cell reconstitution after alpha-beta-depleted transplantation in children. Using its own MiXCR run on the PCR reads, TCRdb lists one record per CDR3 protein. Found here are about 260,000 distinct CDR3 sequences, roughly 10% of them singletons; the top ten hold about a quarter. Sequences were derived from peripheral blood, sampled 180 days after TCRalphabeta/CD19-depleted stem cell transplant. These receptors all stem from a male patient under 10 years old who had a stem cell transplant for chronic granulomatous disease, so the T cells may come from the graft donor. Both conserved end residues are part of each CDR3. The D gene is left open where the match is weak. The size field is filled for only some rows; it gives once, few, many or a size class.

DNA,CDR3,J,D,size,V
TGTGCCAGCAGTTTAGTTGGGGGGGGCGCGGGGAATGAGCAGTTCTTC,CASSLVGGGAGNEQFF,TRBJ2-1,-,many,TRBV12-3/TRBV12-4
TGTGCCAGCTCACCAAGGAACGCAGATACGCAGTATTTT,CASSPRNADTQYF,TRBJ2-3,-,few,TRBV18
TGTGCCAGCAGACCGACAGGGGATGGCAATGAGCAGTTCTTC,CASRPTGDGNEQFF,TRBJ2-1,TRBD1,many,TRBV11-2
TGTGCCAGCAGCTTTACCCAGGGTAGGGTTGAGCAGTACTTC,CASSFTQGRVEQYF,TRBJ2-7,-,many,TRBV11-2
TGCGCCAGCAGCCAAGGGGGGAACTATGGCTACACCTTC,CASSQGGNYGYTF,TRBJ1-2,-,many,TRBV4-1
TGTGCCAGCAGTTACGGCGGAACGACCGGATCCAATTATGGCTACACCTTC,CASSYGGTTGSNYGYTF,TRBJ1-2,-,many,TRBV6-2/TRBV6-3
TGTGCCAGCAGTTGGGCAGGCGAAGCTTTCTTT,CASSWAGEAFF,TRBJ1-1,-,-,TRBV6-5
TGCAGTGCTAGAGGGCGCGGGGGGTACTACGAGCAGTACTTC,CSARGRGGYYEQYF,TRBJ2-7,TRBD2,many,TRBV20-1
TGTGCCAGCAGCTTACAAGGGAGTGAGCAGTTCTTC,CASSLQGSEQFF,TRBJ2-1,-,few,TRBV11-2
TGTGCCAGCAGCCAACTGGGACAGGTCGGAGGCCAAGAGACCCAGTACTTC,CASSQLGQVGGQETQYF,TRBJ2-5,TRBD1,many,TRBV3-1
TGTGCCAGCAGCTTGGGATTTCTGGGTAGCTCCTACAATGAGCAGTTCTTC,CASSLGFLGSSYNEQFF,TRBJ2-1,-,-,TRBV5-4
TGTGCCAGCAGTTACTTGACAGGGGGGCTGGAGACCCAGTACTTC,CASSYLTGGLETQYF,TRBJ2-5,TRBD1,many,TRBV6-5
TGTACCTGCAGGATGGGACTAGCTTCCTCCTACGAGCAGTACTTC,CTCRMGLASSYEQYF,TRBJ2-7,TRBD2,-,TRBV3-1
TGCAGTGCTAGATACGGCGGGGGGCCCCGCAATGAGCAGTTCTTC,CSARYGGGPRNEQFF,TRBJ2-1,TRBD2,-,TRBV20-1
TGTGCCAGCAGCTTAGGGAACAGGGGGGAGACCCAGTACTTC,CASSLGNRGETQYF,TRBJ2-5,TRBD1,many,TRBV7-2
TGTGCCAGCAGCTCAAATTCACCTTCCTTGGGGGGCTACACCTTC,CASSSNSPSLGGYTF,TRBJ1-2,-,many,TRBV9
TGCAGTGCTAAAATGGGACAGAATAATTCACCCCTCCACTTT,CSAKMGQNNSPLHF,TRBJ1-6,TRBD1,many,TRBV20-1
TGTGCCAGCTCTATTGAGGGACATAGCAATCAGCCCCAGCATTTT,CASSIEGHSNQPQHF,TRBJ1-5,-,many,TRBV18
TGTGCCAGCAGCCCCGGCGGGGGGGTCGATGAGCAGTTCTTC,CASSPGGGVDEQFF,TRBJ2-1,TRBD2,many,TRBV4-2
TGTGCTAGCAGTAAACCAGGGGTAGGGGGACGGCCCCAGCATTTT,CASSKPGVGGRPQHF,TRBJ1-5,-,-,TRBV2
TGTGCCAGCAGTTTTGGCCAGGCCTGGAAAAACATTCAGTACTTC,CASSFGQAWKNIQYF,TRBJ2-4,-,many,TRBV27
TGCAGTGCTAGGCCCTCCGGAAAGCGGAGCCCCAATGAGCAGTTCTTC,CSARPSGKRSPNEQFF,TRBJ2-1,-,many,TRBV20-1
TGCAGTGCTAGAGACCCCTTGGTGGGATACAATCAGCCCCAGCATTTT,CSARDPLVGYNQPQHF,TRBJ1-5,-,many,TRBV20-1
TGTGCCAGCAGTTCGCGTTTGGCTAGCGGGGGGGATACGCAGTATTTT,CASSSRLASGGDTQYF,TRBJ2-3,TRBD2,many,TRBV12-3/TRBV12-4
TGCAGCGTTAAGGCTACAGAATACGAGCAGTACTTC,CSVKATEYEQYF,TRBJ2-7,-,few,TRBV29-1
TGTGCCAGTCACTTGAGGGGCAATCAGCCCCAGCATTTT,CASHLRGNQPQHF,TRBJ1-5,-,-,TRBV2
TGTGCCAGCAGCTTAGACACGGCGTCCTATGGCTACACCTTC,CASSLDTASYGYTF,TRBJ1-2,-,many,TRBV7-9
TGTGCCAGCTCACCAGAGGGACTAGCGGGAGGCAATGAGCAGTTCTTC,CASSPEGLAGGNEQFF,TRBJ2-1,TRBD2,-,TRBV18
TGTGCCAGCAGCCGGGGGGACAGGGTCCCCACAAGCTCCTACAATGAGCAGTTCTTC,CASSRGDRVPTSSYNEQFF,TRBJ2-1,TRBD1,many,TRBV4-2
TGTGCCAGCAATGTGGGGAGAACCACAGATACGCAGTATTTT,CASNVGRTTDTQYF,TRBJ2-3,-,many,TRBV2
TGTGCCAGCAGCTTGAGGCTTTCCTACGAGCAGTACTTC,CASSLRLSYEQYF,TRBJ2-7,-,many,TRBV5-6
TGTGCCAGCTCAGCAGGGGGATCACGCAATGAGCAGTTCTTC,CASSAGGSRNEQFF,TRBJ2-1,TRBD1,many,TRBV18
TGCAGTGCCCCCGATTCTGTAGCGGGAGCGGACTACAATGAGCAGTTCTTC,CSAPDSVAGADYNEQFF,TRBJ2-1,TRBD2,many,TRBV20-1
TGCGCCAGCAGCCGAACGTCGCGGGAAGAGGCCCAGTACTTC,CASSRTSREEAQYF,TRBJ2-5,-,many,TRBV4-1
TGTGCCAGCAGCTTAAGACTAAGCAGGGGGGGCCTTCAAGAGACCCAGTACTTC,CASSLRLSRGGLQETQYF,TRBJ2-5,-,many,TRBV11-2
TGCGCCAGCAGCTTGGGGGGGACAGGGGTCGGAGAGACCCAGTACTTC,CASSLGGTGVGETQYF,TRBJ2-5,TRBD1,many,TRBV5-1
TGCAGCGTCGAAAATCAGGGGATGAACACTGAAGCTTTCTTT,CSVENQGMNTEAFF,TRBJ1-1,-,many,TRBV29-1
TGTGCCAGCTCACCACGCCAGGGCTCCTACGAGCAGTACTTC,CASSPRQGSYEQYF,TRBJ2-7,-,many,TRBV18
TGTGCCAGCAGCTCGGCACTAGCCGCCACCGGGGAGCTGTTTTTT,CASSSALAATGELFF,TRBJ2-2,-,few,TRBV5-4
TGTGCCAGCAGTTTAGCGCGGTTGCGGGCAGGAAGCTCCTACGAGCAGTACTTC,CASSLARLRAGSSYEQYF,TRBJ2-7,-,few,TRBV12-3/TRBV12-4
TGTGCCAGCACTCCATGGGGGGTAGGCTCTGGGGCCAACGTCCTGACTTTC,CASTPWGVGSGANVLTF,TRBJ2-6,-,many,TRBV6-1
TGTGCCAGCAGCTTGGGGGAGTTCGACACCTTC,CASSLGEFDTF,TRBJ1-2,-,many,TRBV7-9
TGTGCCAGCAGCCCAAGGGCGCGTGGCGCGGGGTACAATGAGCAGTTCTTC,CASSPRARGAGYNEQFF,TRBJ2-1,-,-,TRBV12-1
TGTGCCAGCAGCTTAATGGGACACGGCACAGATACGCAGTATTTT,CASSLMGHGTDTQYF,TRBJ2-3,-,many,TRBV28
TGCAGTGGGACACAGGGGACCCCTGAAGCTTTCTTT,CSGTQGTPEAFF,TRBJ1-1,TRBD1,many,TRBV20-1
TGTGCCAGCAGCTTCCACAGTATTGATGAGCAGTTCTTC,CASSFHSIDEQFF,TRBJ2-1,-,few,TRBV5-4